This T cell receptor (beta chain) was profiled in a study of early T cells in non-severe SARS-CoV-2 infection. Study at large: Chains stayed unpaired after sequencing of bulk RNA from unsorted whole blood.

About this clonotype: Its antigen is unidentified.

Researchers attached unique molecular identifiers to individual cDNA molecules. TCRdb re-derived calls from the 5' RACE reads in MiXCR, one entry per CDR3 protein. Of about 94,000 distinct CDR3 sequences listed, roughly 13% are singletons. The CDR3 consists of 15 residues. V was clipped by 5 bases and J by 1 base; unmatched bases: 3. Findings of the study overall: Anti-spike CD8 responses were favored by VDJdb matching, which missed private and CD4 specificities.

This rearrangement joins TRBV12-3 or TRBV12-4 to TRBJ2-1; 9 bases map to TRBD1. The receptor's source is an adult who was a healthcare worker with PCR-confirmed SARS-CoV-2 infection or an uninfected control (not recorded which). The sequencing input was whole blood. CDR3 region: CASSDGTGSYNEQFF. CDR3 nucleotides: TGTGCCAGCAGTGACGGGACAGGGTCCTACAATGAGCAGTTCTTC.